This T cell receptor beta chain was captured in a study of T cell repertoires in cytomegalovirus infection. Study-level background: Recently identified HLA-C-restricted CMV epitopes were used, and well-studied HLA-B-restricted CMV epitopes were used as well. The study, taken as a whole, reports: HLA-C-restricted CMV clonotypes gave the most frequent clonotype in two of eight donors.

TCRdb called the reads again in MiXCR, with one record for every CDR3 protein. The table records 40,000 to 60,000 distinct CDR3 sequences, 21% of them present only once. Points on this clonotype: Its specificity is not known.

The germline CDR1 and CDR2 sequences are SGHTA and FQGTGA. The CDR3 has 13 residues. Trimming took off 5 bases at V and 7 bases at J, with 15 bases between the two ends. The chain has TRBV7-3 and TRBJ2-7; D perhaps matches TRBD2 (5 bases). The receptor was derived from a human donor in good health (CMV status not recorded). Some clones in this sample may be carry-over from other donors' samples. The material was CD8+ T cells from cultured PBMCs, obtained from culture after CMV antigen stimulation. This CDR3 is CASSLGLGGEQYF. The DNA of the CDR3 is TGTGCCAGCAGCCTTGGACTCGGTGGGGAGCAGTACTTC.